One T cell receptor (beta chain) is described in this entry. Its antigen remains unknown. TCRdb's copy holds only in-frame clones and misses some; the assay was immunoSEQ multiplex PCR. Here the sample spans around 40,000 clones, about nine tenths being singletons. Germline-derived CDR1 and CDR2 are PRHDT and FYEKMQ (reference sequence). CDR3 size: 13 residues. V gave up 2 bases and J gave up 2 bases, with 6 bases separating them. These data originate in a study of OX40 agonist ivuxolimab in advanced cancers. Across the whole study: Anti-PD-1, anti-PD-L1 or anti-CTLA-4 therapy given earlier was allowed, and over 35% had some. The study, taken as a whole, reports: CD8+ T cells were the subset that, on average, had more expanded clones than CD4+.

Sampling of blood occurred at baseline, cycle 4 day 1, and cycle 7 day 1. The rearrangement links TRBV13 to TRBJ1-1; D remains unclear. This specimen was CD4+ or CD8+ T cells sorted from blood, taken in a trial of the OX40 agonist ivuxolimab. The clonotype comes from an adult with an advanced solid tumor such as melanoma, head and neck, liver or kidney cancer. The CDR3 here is CASSLSINTEAFF. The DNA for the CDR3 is TGTGCCAGCAGCTTATCTATAAACACTGAAGCTTTCTTT.